This T cell receptor (beta chain) was found in a study of cytomegalovirus exposure and HLA in healthy donors. Germline V gives CDR1 LGHNA, CDR2 YNFKEQ. This CDR3 has 15 amino acids. V shed 5 bases, J shed 5 bases, and the junction held 11 bases outside the gene matches. In this sample, this clone turned up a few times. The PCR used 60 Vbeta and 13 Jbeta primers. The repertoire was sequenced with immunoSEQ multiplex PCR; TCRdb's copy has only in-frame clones and lacks some. Of 100,000 to 150,000 clones in the sample, 17% were seen once. This TCR was sampled from a female donor in good health and CMV-seropositive. The sequenced material came from PBMCs. J is TRBJ2-7 and V is TRBV4-2, with 8 bases aligning to TRBD1. CDR3 in DNA: TGTGCCAGCAGCTTAAGGTGGGGCAGGGGGCACGAGCAGTACTTC. Its translation: CASSLRWGRGHEQYF.